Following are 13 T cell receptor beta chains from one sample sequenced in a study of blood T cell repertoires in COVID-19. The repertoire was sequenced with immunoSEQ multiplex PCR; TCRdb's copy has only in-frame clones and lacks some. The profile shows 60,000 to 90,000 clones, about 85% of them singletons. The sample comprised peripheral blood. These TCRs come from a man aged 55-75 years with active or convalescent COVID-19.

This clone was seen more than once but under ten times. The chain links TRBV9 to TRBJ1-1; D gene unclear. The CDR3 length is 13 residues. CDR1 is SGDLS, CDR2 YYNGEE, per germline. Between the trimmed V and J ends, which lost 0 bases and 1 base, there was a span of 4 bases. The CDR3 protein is CASSVASNTEAFF. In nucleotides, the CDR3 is TGTGCCAGCAGCGTAGCATCGAACACTGAAGCTTTCTTT.

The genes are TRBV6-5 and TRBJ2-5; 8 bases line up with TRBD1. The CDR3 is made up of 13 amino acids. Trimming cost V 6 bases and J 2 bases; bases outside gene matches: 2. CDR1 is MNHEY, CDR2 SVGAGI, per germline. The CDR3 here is CASRWTGQETQYF. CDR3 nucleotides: TGTGCCAGCAGATGGACAGGGCAAGAGACCCAGTACTTC.

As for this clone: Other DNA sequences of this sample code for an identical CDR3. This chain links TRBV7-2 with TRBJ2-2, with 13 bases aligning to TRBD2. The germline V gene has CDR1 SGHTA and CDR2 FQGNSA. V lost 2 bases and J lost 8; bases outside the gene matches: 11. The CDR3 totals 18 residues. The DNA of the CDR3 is TGTGCCAGCAGCTTAAGGGGACTAGCGGGGCAGGCCGGGGGGGAGCTGTTTTTT. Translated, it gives CASSLRGLAGQAGGELFF.

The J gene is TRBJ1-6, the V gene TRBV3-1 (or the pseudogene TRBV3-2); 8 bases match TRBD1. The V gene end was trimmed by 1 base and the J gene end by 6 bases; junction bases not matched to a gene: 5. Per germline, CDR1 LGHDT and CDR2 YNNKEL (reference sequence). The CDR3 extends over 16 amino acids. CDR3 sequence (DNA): TGTGCCAGCAGCCAAGTAGGCGGGACAGGTAATTCACCCCTCCACTTT. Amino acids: CASSQVGGTGNSPLHF.

CDR3 protein: CASSLRQGPLYF. The CDR3 bases are TGTGCCAGCAGCTTAAGACAGGGGCCATTGTACTTC. The chain links TRBV7-2 to TRBJ2-7; 8 bases are a match to TRBD1. Germline V gene lookup returns CDR1 SGHTA and CDR2 FQGNSA. The CDR3 length is 12 residues. The V and J ends lost 2 bases and 12 bases, in that order; junction bases with no gene match: 6. The variable domain in full, with the rest retrieved from reference TRBV7-2 and TRBJ2-7, is GAGVSQSPSNKVTEKGKDVELRCDPISGHTALYWYRQSLGQGLEFLIYFQGNSAPDKSGLPSDRFSAERTGGSVSTLTIQRTQQEDSAVYLCASSLRQGPLYFGPGTRLTVT.

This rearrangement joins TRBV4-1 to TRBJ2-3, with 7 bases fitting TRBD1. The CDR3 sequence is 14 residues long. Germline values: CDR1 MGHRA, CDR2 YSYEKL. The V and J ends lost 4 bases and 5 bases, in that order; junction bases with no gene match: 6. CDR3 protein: CASSRTGAGDTQYF. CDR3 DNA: TGCGCCAGCAGCCGAACAGGGGCGGGAGATACGCAGTATTTT.

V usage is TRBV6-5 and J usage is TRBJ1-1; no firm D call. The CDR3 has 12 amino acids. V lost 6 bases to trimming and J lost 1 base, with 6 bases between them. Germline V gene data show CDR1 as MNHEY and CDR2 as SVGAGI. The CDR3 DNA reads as TGTGCCAGCAGCCGGGGGAACACTGAAGCTTTCTTT. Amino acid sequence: CASSRGNTEAFF.

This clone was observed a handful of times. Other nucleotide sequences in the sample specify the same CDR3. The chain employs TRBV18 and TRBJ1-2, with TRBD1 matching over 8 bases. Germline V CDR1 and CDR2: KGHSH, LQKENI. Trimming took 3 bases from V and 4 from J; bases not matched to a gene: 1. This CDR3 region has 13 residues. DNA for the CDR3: TGTGCCAGCTCACCGGACAGGGCCTATGGCTACACCTTC. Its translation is CASSPDRAYGYTF. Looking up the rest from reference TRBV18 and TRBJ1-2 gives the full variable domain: NAGVMQNPRHLVRRRGQEARLRCSPMKGHSHVYWYRQLPEEGLKFMVYLQKENIIDESGMPKERFSAEFPKEGPSILRIQQVVRGDSAAYFCASSPDRAYGYTFGSGTRLTVV.

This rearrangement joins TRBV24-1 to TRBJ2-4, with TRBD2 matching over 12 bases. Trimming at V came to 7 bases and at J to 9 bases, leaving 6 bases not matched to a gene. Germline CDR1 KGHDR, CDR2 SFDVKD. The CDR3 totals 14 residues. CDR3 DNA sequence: TGTGCCACCAGGGAGACTAGCGGGGGTCGCATTCAGTACTTC. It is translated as CATRETSGGRIQYF.

CDR3 nucleotide sequence: TGTGCCACCAGTGATCCTAGCGGGGGGGTTTTGGACACAGATACGCAGTATTTT. Its protein product is CATSDPSGGVLDTDTQYF. The J gene is TRBJ2-3, the V gene TRBV24-1; 12 positions match TRBD2. J lost 2 bases, V lost 3 bases, and 8 bases had no gene match. This CDR3 has 18 residues. The V gene's germline CDR1 is KGHDR and CDR2 SFDVKD.

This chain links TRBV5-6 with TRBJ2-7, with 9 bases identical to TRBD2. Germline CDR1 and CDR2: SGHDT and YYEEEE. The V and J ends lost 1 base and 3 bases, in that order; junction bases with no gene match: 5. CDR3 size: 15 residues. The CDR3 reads CASSLIGGGVYEQYF. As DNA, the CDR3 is TGTGCCAGCAGCTTGATTGGCGGGGGGGTCTACGAGCAGTACTTC.

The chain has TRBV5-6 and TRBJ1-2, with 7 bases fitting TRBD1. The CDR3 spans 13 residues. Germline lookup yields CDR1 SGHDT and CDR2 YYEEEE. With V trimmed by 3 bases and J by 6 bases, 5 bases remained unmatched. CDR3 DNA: TGTGCCAGCAGCTACGGCAGGGGGAATGGCTACACCTTC. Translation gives CASSYGRGNGYTF.

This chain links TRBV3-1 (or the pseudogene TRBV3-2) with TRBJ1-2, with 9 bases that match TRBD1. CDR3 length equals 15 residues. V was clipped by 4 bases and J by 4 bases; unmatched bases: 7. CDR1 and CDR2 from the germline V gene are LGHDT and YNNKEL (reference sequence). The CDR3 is CASSRTGTGPYGYTF. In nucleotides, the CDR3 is TGTGCCAGCAGCCGGACCGGGACAGGGCCCTATGGCTACACCTTC.